Below are 5 T cell receptor beta chains sequenced from a single sample in a study of cytomegalovirus exposure and HLA in healthy donors. PCR employed 60 Vbeta and 13 Jbeta primers. The method was immunoSEQ multiplex PCR; TCRdb's version includes in-frame clones alone and lacks a portion of them. The data contain roughly 190,000 clones, 65% to 85% of them singletons. The sequenced material came from PBMCs. These receptors originate from a man aged 45-65 years in good health and CMV-seronegative.

The chain joins TRBV29-1 to TRBJ2-3; 7 bases are a match to TRBD1. V gave up 0 bases and J gave up 3 bases; unmatched junction bases: 3. The CDR3 covers 14 residues. Germline loops: CDR1 SQVTM, CDR2 ANQGSEA. For the CDR3, the DNA is TGCAGCGTTGAAGATCCACAGGGGACAGATACGCAGTATTTT. This codes for CSVEDPQGTDTQYF.

The chain carries TRBV11-2 and TRBJ2-7, with TRBD2 matching over 10 bases. V trimming: 0 bases; J trimming: 4 bases; junction bases outside the gene matches: 6. Germline loops: CDR1 SGHAT, CDR2 FQNNGV. There are 16 residues in the CDR3. The CDR3 coding sequence is TGTGCCAGCAGCTTAGATACAGCGGGGGGGCTTTACGAGCAGTACTTC. Translation: CASSLDTAGGLYEQYF.

This chain links TRBV29-1 with TRBJ2-3, with 14 nucleotides matching TRBD2. The trim removed 7 bases at V and 5 bases at J, leaving 2 bases unmatched. Germline V CDR1 and CDR2: SQVTM, ANQGSEA. The CDR3 spans 13 residues. DNA for the CDR3: TGCAGCGGGACTAGCGGGGGGCTAGATACGCAGTATTTT. Its protein product is CSGTSGGLDTQYF.

This clone was seen only once. The chain couples TRBV4-3 to TRBJ1-4, with 10 nucleotides matching TRBD1. Germline V gene sequence: CDR1 LGHNA, CDR2 YSLEER. CDR3 size: 17 residues. Trimming cost V 4 bases and J 10 bases; bases outside gene matches: 15. The CDR3 here is CASSRAGTGEYFGKLFF. In nucleotides, the CDR3 is TGCGCCAGCAGCCGAGCCGGGACAGGGGAGTATTTTGGAAAACTGTTTTTT.

The chain has TRBV6-1 and TRBJ1-2; 7 bases align to TRBD1. The CDR3 is 15 residues long. With V trimmed by 2 bases and J by 0 bases, 3 bases remained unmatched. Germline V CDR1 and CDR2: MNHNS, SASEGT. CDR3 DNA: TGTGCCAGCAGTGAACGGCAGGGGGCTAACTATGGCTACACCTTC. Amino acid sequence: CASSERQGANYGYTF.